Following are 5 T cell receptor beta chains from one sample sequenced in a study of blood T cell repertoires in COVID-19. Measured with immunoSEQ multiplex PCR; TCRdb has only the in-frame clones, and not every one. The sample lists approximately 300,000 clones, just over 85% occurring once. The specimen was PBMCs or T cells enriched from blood (not recorded which). The source is a man aged 25 to 40 who had recovered from COVID-19.

V gene TRBV12-3 or TRBV12-4 combines with J gene TRBJ2-7, with D unclear. V shed 5 bases and J shed 0 bases, with 5 bases lying between them. There are 12 residues in the CDR3. CDR3 protein: CASSLRSYEQYF. The CDR3, as DNA: TGTGCCAGCAGTCTCCGCTCCTACGAGCAGTACTTC.

The rearrangement links TRBV27 to TRBJ2-3, with 14 bases matching TRBD2. The CDR3 runs 16 residues. V lost 5 bases, J lost 3 bases, and 4 bases stayed unmatched. Germline CDR1 MNHEY, CDR2 SMNVEV (reference sequence). CDR3 DNA sequence: TGTGCCAGCAGTATCGGGACTAGCGGGAGAACAGATACGCAGTATTTT. Protein product: CASSIGTSGRTDTQYF.

The V call is TRBV7-2, the J call TRBJ2-5; weak D call: TRBD1 (6 bases). CDR1 is SGHTA and CDR2 is FQGNSA in the germline V gene. Deletions cut 5 bases from V and 5 bases from J, with 15 bases between. The CDR3 length is 14 residues. CDR3 DNA: TGTGCCAGCAGCCCCCTAGGGGGATATGAGACCCAGTACTTC. The encoded protein is CASSPLGGYETQYF.

The rearrangement joins TRBV10-1 to TRBJ1-6; D possibly corresponds to TRBD1 (6 bases). V lost 6 bases to trimming and J lost 8 bases, with 14 bases between them. CDR1 and CDR2 (germline): WNHNN, SYGVQD (reference sequence). This CDR3 has 14 residues. CDR3 in DNA: TGCGCCAGCAGCGAACAGGGCTCATATTCACCCCTCCACTTT. Amino acids: CASSEQGSYSPLHF.

The chain has TRBV19 and TRBJ2-1; TRBD1 matches 8 bases. With V trimmed by 3 bases and J by 4 bases, 2 bases remained unmatched. The CDR3 contains 14 residues. Germline loops: CDR1 LNHDA, CDR2 SQIVND (reference sequence). The CDR3 loop is CASSITGGYNEQFF. In DNA form, the CDR3 reads TGTGCCAGTAGTATCACAGGGGGTTACAATGAGCAGTTCTTC.